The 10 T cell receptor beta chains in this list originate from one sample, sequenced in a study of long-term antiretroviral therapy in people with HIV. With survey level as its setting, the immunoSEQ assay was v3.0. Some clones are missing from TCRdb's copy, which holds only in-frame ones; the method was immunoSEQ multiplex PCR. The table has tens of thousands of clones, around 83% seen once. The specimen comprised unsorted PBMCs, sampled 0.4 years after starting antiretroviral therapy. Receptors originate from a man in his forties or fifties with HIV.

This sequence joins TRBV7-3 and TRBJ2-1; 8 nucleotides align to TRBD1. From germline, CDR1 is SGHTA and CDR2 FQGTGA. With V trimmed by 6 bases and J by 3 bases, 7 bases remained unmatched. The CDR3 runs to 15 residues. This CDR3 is CASSPGGEGYNEQFF. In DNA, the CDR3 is TGTGCCAGCAGTCCAGGGGGCGAGGGCTACAATGAGCAGTTCTTC.

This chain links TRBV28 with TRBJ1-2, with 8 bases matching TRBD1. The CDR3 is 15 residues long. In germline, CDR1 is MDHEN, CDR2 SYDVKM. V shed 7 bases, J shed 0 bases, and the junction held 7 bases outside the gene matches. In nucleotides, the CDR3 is TGTGCCAGCACTCTCAGGGGGCCCACTAACTATGGCTACACCTTC. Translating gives CASTLRGPTNYGYTF.

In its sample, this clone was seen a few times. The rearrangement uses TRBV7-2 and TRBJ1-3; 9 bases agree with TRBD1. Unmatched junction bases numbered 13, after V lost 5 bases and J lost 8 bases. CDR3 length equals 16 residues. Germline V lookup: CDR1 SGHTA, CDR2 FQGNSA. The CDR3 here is CASSRTGTGSGDTIYF. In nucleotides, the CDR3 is TGTGCCAGCAGCCGAACTGGGACAGGGTCGGGGGACACCATATATTTT.

The CDR3 nucleotides read TGTGCCAGCAGTAAGACAGGGAAGGTGATGAACACTGAAGCTTTCTTT. Its translation is CASSKTGKVMNTEAFF. The chain carries TRBV2 and TRBJ1-1, with 7 bases that match TRBD1. CDR1 and CDR2 from the germline V gene are SNHLY and FYNNEI. The J segment lost 0 bases and the V segment lost 5 bases, leaving 9 bases of the junction unmatched. This CDR3 has 16 residues.

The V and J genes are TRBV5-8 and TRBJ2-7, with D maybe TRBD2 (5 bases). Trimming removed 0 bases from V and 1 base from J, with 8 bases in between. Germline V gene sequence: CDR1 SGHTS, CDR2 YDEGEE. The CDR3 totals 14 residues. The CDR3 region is CASSLGGFSYEQYF. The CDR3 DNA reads TGTGCCAGCAGCTTGGGAGGGTTTTCCTACGAGCAGTACTTC.

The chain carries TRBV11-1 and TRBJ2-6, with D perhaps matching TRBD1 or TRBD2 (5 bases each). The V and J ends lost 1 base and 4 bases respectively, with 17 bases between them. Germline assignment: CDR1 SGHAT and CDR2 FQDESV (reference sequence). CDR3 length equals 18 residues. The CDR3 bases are TGTGCCAGCAGCTTAGTTTATCGAGGGGTTTCAGGGGCCAACGTCCTGACTTTC. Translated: CASSLVYRGVSGANVLTF.

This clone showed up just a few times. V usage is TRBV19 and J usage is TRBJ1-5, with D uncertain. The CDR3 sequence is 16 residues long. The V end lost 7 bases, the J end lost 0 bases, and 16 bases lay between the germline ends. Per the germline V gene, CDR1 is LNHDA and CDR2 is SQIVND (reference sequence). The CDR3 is CASTPRGGYSNQPQHF. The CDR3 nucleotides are TGTGCCAGTACACCCCGGGGAGGTTATAGCAATCAGCCCCAGCATTTT.

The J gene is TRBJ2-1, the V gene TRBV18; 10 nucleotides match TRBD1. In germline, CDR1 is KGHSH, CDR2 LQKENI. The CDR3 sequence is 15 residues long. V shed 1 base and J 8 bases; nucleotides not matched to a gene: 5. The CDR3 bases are TGTGCCAGCTCACCACAGGGACAGGGGACCGATGAGCAGTTCTTC. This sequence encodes CASSPQGQGTDEQFF.

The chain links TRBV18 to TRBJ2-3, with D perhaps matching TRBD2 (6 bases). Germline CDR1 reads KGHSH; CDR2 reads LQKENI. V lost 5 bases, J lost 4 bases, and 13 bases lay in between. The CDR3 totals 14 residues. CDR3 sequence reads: CASSRLGEADTQYF. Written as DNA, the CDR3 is TGTGCCAGCTCAAGGCTAGGGGAGGCAGATACGCAGTATTTT.

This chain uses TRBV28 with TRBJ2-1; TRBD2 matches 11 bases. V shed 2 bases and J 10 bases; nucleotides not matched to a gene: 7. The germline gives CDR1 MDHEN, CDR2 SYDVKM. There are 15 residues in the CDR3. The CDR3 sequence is CASSLALAGGREQFF. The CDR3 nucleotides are TGTGCCAGCAGTTTAGCCCTAGCGGGGGGCCGGGAGCAGTTCTTC.